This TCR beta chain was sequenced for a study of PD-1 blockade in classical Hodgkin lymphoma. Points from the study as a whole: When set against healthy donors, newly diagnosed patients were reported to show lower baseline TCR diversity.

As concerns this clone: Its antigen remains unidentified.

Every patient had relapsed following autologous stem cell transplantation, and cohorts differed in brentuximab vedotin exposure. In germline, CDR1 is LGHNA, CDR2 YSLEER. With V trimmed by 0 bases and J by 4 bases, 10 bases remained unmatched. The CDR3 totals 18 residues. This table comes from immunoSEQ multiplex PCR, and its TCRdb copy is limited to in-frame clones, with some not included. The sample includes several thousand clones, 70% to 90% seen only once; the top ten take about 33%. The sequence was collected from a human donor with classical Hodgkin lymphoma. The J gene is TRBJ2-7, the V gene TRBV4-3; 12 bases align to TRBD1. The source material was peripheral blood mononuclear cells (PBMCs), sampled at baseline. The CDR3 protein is CASSQEEQPGQGAYEQYF. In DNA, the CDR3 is TGCGCCAGCAGCCAAGAAGAACAACCGGGACAGGGGGCTTACGAGCAGTACTTC.